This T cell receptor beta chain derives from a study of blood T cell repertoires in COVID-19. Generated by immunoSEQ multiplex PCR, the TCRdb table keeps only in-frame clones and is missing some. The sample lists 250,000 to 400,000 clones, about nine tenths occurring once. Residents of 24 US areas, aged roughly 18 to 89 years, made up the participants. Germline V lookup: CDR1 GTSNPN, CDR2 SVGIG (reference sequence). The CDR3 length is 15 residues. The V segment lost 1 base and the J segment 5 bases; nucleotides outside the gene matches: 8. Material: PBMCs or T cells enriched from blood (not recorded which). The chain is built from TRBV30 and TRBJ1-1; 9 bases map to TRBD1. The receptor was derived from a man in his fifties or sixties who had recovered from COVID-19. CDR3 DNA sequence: TGTGCCTGGAGTGCCAGGACAGGGGCGGGTACTGAAGCTTTCTTT. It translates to CAWSARTGAGTEAFF.